The rows below give T cell receptor beta chains drawn from one sample of a study of T-cell reconstitution after alpha-beta-depleted transplantation in children. One entry per CDR3 protein, called by TCRdb with MiXCR from the PCR reads. The sample contains approximately 340,000 distinct CDR3 sequences, about a tenth of which appear only once. The specimen comprised PBMCs from the stem cell graft donor, sampled from the stem cell graft. The source is a human donor who donated a stem cell graft to a child with acute lymphoblastic leukemia. Both conserved end residues are trimmed from each CDR3. Fields, in order: clone size, J gene, D gene, V gene, CDR3 protein. D genes are given only for firm matches. Only part of the rows carry a size: once, few, many, or a class if the clone is expanded.

.,TRBJ2-1,.,TRBV12-3/TRBV12-4,ASSLAQGGGVGF
few,TRBJ1-1,.,TRBV29-1,SGQAGGLNTEAF
few,TRBJ1-4,.,TRBV3-1,ASSWTDNEKLF
.,TRBJ2-1,TRBD1,TRBV7-3,ASSLTGGGGRNEQF
many,TRBJ1-2,TRBD1,TRBV5-1,ASSVSQGAQGYT
.,TRBJ2-7,.,TRBV4-2,ASSPGLGRYEQY
many,TRBJ1-6,TRBD1,TRBV27,ASSSLGQGHSPLH
.,TRBJ2-4,TRBD2,TRBV4-1,ASSPVGLVHIQY
many,TRBJ2-5,TRBD2,TRBV28,ASSFPTTLAGLQETQY
once,TRBJ2-7,TRBD2,TRBV6-2/TRBV6-3,ASMRTGGPSEQY
.,TRBJ2-1,.,TRBV12-3/TRBV12-4,ASSSVGPNEQF
many,TRBJ2-5,TRBD2,TRBV19,ASSSTSGSEETQY
few,TRBJ2-3,TRBD2,TRBV5-1,ASSVPLAGGPTDTQY
many,TRBJ2-2,.,TRBV7-9,ASSLAATGELF
few,TRBJ2-5,.,TRBV12-3/TRBV12-4,ASSWAPLETQY
.,TRBJ2-2,TRBD1,TRBV12-3/TRBV12-4,ASSRQGSTGELF
.,TRBJ2-2,TRBD2,TRBV3-1,ASSQELGGSGELF
.,TRBJ2-7,TRBD2,TRBV4-3,ASSQDWASGRKSYEQY
few,TRBJ2-2,.,TRBV7-9,ASSPKTSSGGELF
few,TRBJ2-1,TRBD2,TRBV20-1,SARALAGTYNEQF
many,TRBJ2-1,TRBD2,TRBV4-2,ASSQDRTSFTEQF
.,TRBJ2-3,TRBD2,TRBV11-2,ASSLVWLAGGPGDTQY
.,TRBJ1-4,TRBD1,TRBV29-1,GVRTGSATNEKLF
few,TRBJ2-2,.,TRBV7-8,ASSGREMDMSGELF
.,TRBJ2-3,.,TRBV14,ASRFSGADTQY
many,TRBJ2-1,.,TRBV7-9,ASNGLSYNEQF
many,TRBJ2-1,.,TRBV11-3,ASSSALMPGGGILF
once,TRBJ1-5,.,TRBV9,ASRTEGGVYQPQH
few,TRBJ2-7,.,TRBV4-2,ASSQVFLDPSYEQY
.,TRBJ1-1,TRBD1,TRBV28,ASSLQTGGGTEAF
few,TRBJ1-2,.,TRBV12-3/TRBV12-4,ASSFLGPGYGYT
many,TRBJ2-1,TRBD2,TRBV7-7,ASSFGLGLADDNEQF
many,TRBJ2-4,.,TRBV5-6,ASSLRQAGDIQY
many,TRBJ1-5,.,TRBV15,ATSRVSGNQPQH
many,TRBJ1-5,.,TRBV21-1,ASSKRDRCKNQPQH
few,TRBJ2-7,.,TRBV4-3,ASSPRDNSYEQY
many,TRBJ2-4,.,TRBV28,ASSYGGRRGAYDIQY
few,TRBJ2-1,.,TRBV6-2/TRBV6-3,ASLPADSYNEQF
few,TRBJ1-5,TRBD1,TRBV5-8,ASSLYTGEGVNQPQH
few,TRBJ2-1,.,TRBV7-9,ASSSRELFYNEQF
many,TRBJ2-2,TRBD2,TRBV6-5,ASSYGRGTGELF
many,TRBJ2-7,.,TRBV4-1,ASSQDQHRSVSEQY
.,TRBJ2-3,TRBD1,TRBV28,ASSGPGGLVDTQY
few,TRBJ1-2,.,TRBV29-1,SVSDGSYGYT
few,TRBJ1-5,.,TRBV4-1,ASRQGAGSGNQPQH
few,TRBJ2-1,TRBD2,TRBV11-2,ASSLRSWREGGYNEQF
.,TRBJ1-1,.,TRBV5-6,ASSLERGEAF
few,TRBJ2-5,TRBD2,TRBV6-2/TRBV6-3,ASNLAGYQETQY
.,TRBJ2-5,.,TRBV7-2,ASSPPVGRETQY
many,TRBJ2-3,TRBD1,TRBV18,ATPGGATDTQY
few,TRBJ2-5,TRBD2,TRBV7-9,ASRSPGTSGRETQY
.,TRBJ2-2,.,TRBV7-2,ASSQLVNTGELF
few,TRBJ2-7,.,TRBV6-1,ASREQNSYEQY
many,TRBJ2-1,TRBD2,TRBV5-1,ASSLGRGRADEQF
.,TRBJ2-1,TRBD2,TRBV7-2,ASSLGGGTYYNEQF